The 23 T cell receptor beta chains in this list originate from one sample, sequenced in a study of T cell repertoires in cytomegalovirus infection. One entry per CDR3 protein results from TCRdb running MiXCR on the reads. This table holds approximately 150,000 distinct CDR3 sequences, roughly a sixth found once. The sequenced sample was CD8+ T cells from PBMCs. These receptors all come from a human donor in good health (CMV status not recorded). Some clones in this sample may be carry-over from other donors' samples.

The CDR3, as DNA: TGTGCTAGTGGAGCGGGAGGAGGAAAGACCCAGTACTTC. It specifies CASGAGGGKTQYF. The chain links TRBV12-5 to TRBJ2-5; TRBD2 aligns across 9 bases. The germline V gene encodes CDR1 LGHNT and CDR2 FRNRAP. The V segment lost 6 bases and the J segment 6 bases; nucleotides outside the gene matches: 5. CDR3 length: 13 amino acids.

This clonotype was seen repeatedly, ten times or more. V usage is TRBV7-8 and J usage is TRBJ2-3; TRBD1 is a possible D gene (5 bases). In germline, CDR1 is SGHVS, CDR2 FQNEAQ. Trimming pared 3 bases from V and 9 bases from J, leaving 13 bases between. There are 13 residues in the CDR3. The CDR3 sequence is CASSFPTDHTQYF. Written as DNA, the CDR3 is TGTGCCAGCAGCTTCCCGACAGATCACACGCAGTATTTT. The complete variable domain, with remaining parts taken from reference TRBV7-8 and TRBJ2-3, reads GAGVSQSPRYKVAKRGQDVALRCDPISGHVSLFWYQQALGQGPEFLTYFQNEAQLDKSGLPSDRFFAERPEGSVSTLKIQRTQQEDSAVYLCASSFPTDHTQYFGPGTRLTVL.

This rearrangement joins TRBV6-2 or TRBV6-3 to TRBJ2-1, with TRBD2 matching over 8 bases. The J segment lost 7 bases and the V segment lost 4 bases, leaving 9 bases of the junction unmatched. CDR1 is MNHEY, CDR2 SVGEGT, per germline. The CDR3 consists of 15 residues. The CDR3 is CASSWRGGGTNEQFF. CDR3 bases: TGTGCCAGCAGTTGGCGCGGCGGGGGGACTAATGAGCAGTTCTTC.

Ten or more counts support this clonotype. The chain couples TRBV7-2 to TRBJ2-1; the match to TRBD2 covers 10 bases. Germline V gives CDR1 SGHTA, CDR2 FQGNSA. Trimming cost V 5 bases and J 4 bases; bases outside gene matches: 11. CDR3 length equals 17 residues. DNA for the CDR3: TGTGCCAGCAGCCCGAAGATAGCGGGAGGTCCTTACAATGAGCAGTTCTTC. Its protein is CASSPKIAGGPYNEQFF.

This clonotype was seen ten or more times. This sequence joins TRBV7-3 and TRBJ2-1, with 13 bases that match TRBD2. Per the germline V gene, CDR1 is SGHTA and CDR2 is FQGTGA. The CDR3 spans 15 residues. With 5 bases clipped from V and 6 bases from J, the junction kept 4 bases outside the gene matches. CDR3 nucleotide sequence: TGTGCCAGCAGCATGACTAGCGGGGGGATCAATGAGCAGTTCTTC. It codes for CASSMTSGGINEQFF.

This clonotype was recorded at least ten times. J is TRBJ2-7 and V is TRBV6-2 or TRBV6-3, with D possibly being TRBD2 (5 bases). The CDR3 spans 14 residues. Trimming removed 2 bases from V and 3 bases from J, with 11 bases in between. CDR1 and CDR2 from the germline V gene are MNHEY and SVGEGT. CDR3 DNA sequence: TGTGCCAGCAGTTACGGGCAGCGGAGCTACGAGCAGTACTTC. It is translated as CASSYGQRSYEQYF.

The rearrangement joins TRBV15 to TRBJ2-7, with 9 bases identical to TRBD2. V was pared by 8 bases and J by 3 bases, with 5 bases of the junction left unmatched. The CDR3 totals 13 residues. The germline CDR1 and CDR2 sequences are LNHNV and YYDKDF (reference sequence). The CDR3 here is CATRSAGGYEQYF. The DNA for the CDR3 is TGTGCCACCCGTTCAGCGGGAGGCTACGAGCAGTACTTC.

This clonotype occurred a few times. J is TRBJ2-3 and V is TRBV15; 7 nucleotides agree with TRBD2. Germline CDR1 and CDR2: LNHNV and YYDKDF (reference sequence). The CDR3 spans 14 residues. J was trimmed by 0 bases and V by 8 bases; bases with no gene match: 5. The CDR3 loop is CATEAGLSTDTQYF. The CDR3 nucleotides read TGTGCCACCGAAGCGGGGCTAAGCACAGATACGCAGTATTTT.

The CDR3 nucleotides read TGTGCCAGCAGCTTATACCAGCGTGGCACAGATACGCAGTATTTT. Protein: CASSLYQRGTDTQYF. This chain uses TRBV7-8 with TRBJ2-3, with D uncertain. Germline CDR1 reads SGHVS; CDR2 reads FQNEAQ. The CDR3 covers 15 residues. The V end was cut by 2 bases, the J end by 1 base, with 10 bases between.

This rearrangement joins TRBV2 to TRBJ1-1; D unclear. V was clipped by 8 bases and J by 0 bases, with 16 bases between them. The CDR3 runs 15 residues. CDR1 and CDR2 (germline): SNHLY, FYNNEI. The CDR3, as DNA: TGTGCCAGCGACATGCAGGCCCTCATGAACACTGAAGCTTTCTTT. Protein product: CASDMQALMNTEAFF.

This clonotype occurred a few times. This chain joins TRBV11-2 and TRBJ2-7, with D possibly TRBD2 on 6 matching bases. The V and J ends lost 5 bases and 4 bases respectively, with 12 bases between them. The CDR3 is made up of 13 amino acids. Germline V gene sequence: CDR1 SGHAT, CDR2 FQNNGV. The CDR3 DNA is TGTGCCAGCAGCGGGACTTCAGGATACGAGCAGTACTTC. Its protein is CASSGTSGYEQYF. The full variable domain, with the rest looked up from reference TRBV11-2 and TRBJ2-7, is EAGVAQSPRYKIIEKRQSVAFWCNPISGHATLYWYQQILGQGPKLLIQFQNNGVVDDSQLPKDRFSAERLKGVDSTLKIQPAKLEDSAVYLCASSGTSGYEQYFGPGTRLTVT.

J is TRBJ2-7 and V is TRBV6-1; TRBD2 matches at 7 bases. Unmatched junction bases numbered 9, after V lost 1 base and J lost 3 bases. Germline V gene lookup returns CDR1 MNHNS and CDR2 SASEGT. This CDR3 contains 16 residues. The CDR3 protein is CASSEGPGSGVYEQYF. CDR3 DNA sequence: TGTGCCAGCAGTGAAGGCCCGGGGAGCGGGGTCTACGAGCAGTACTTC.

For this clonotype: One end of the junction does not line up with germline, which may come from a read error. The chain recombines TRBV6-8 with TRBJ2-7, with D maybe TRBD1 (5 bases). CDR3 length equals 12 residues. Germline lookup yields CDR1 MNHGY and CDR2 SAAAGT. As DNA, the CDR3 is TGTGACAGCAGTTCAGGGATCTACGAGCAGTACTTC. Amino acids: CDSSSGIYEQYF.

The CDR3 coding sequence is TGTGCCAGCTCCCGGACAGGGTTGGGCAATCAGCCCCAGCATTTT. This encodes CASSRTGLGNQPQHF. The V gene is TRBV3-1, the J gene TRBJ1-5, with 8 nucleotides matching TRBD1. The CDR3 totals 15 residues. Germline CDR1 LGHDT, CDR2 YNNKEL (reference sequence). J lost 2 bases, V lost 8 bases, and 8 bases had no gene match. Based on the CDR3 plus reference TRBV3-1 and TRBJ1-5, the full variable domain is DTAVSQTPKYLVTQMGNDKSIKCEQNLGHDTMYWYKQDSKKFLKIMFSYNNKELIINETVPNRFSPKSPDKAHLNLHINSLELGDSAVYFCASSRTGLGNQPQHFGDGTRLSIL.

This clonotype was counted between two and nine times. The chain's CDR3 is CASSLYARVYEQYF. The CDR3 region has the DNA TGTGCCAGCAGCTTATACGCGAGAGTCTACGAGCAGTACTTC. The rearrangement uses TRBV7-2 and TRBJ2-7; the D is unclear. This CDR3 has 14 amino acids. V lost 2 bases and J 3 bases, leaving 11 bases between the germline ends. Germline loops: CDR1 SGHTA, CDR2 FQGNSA.

V and J are TRBV6-2 or TRBV6-3 and TRBJ1-1, with 10 nucleotides matching TRBD1. The ends lost 2 bases at V and 4 bases at J; junction bases unmatched: 4. The CDR3 extends over 15 amino acids. CDR1 MNHEY and CDR2 SVGEGT come from the germline V gene. The DNA for the CDR3 is TGTGCCAGCAGTTACGACAGGGGGCGAGGCACTGAAGCTTTCTTT. It is translated as CASSYDRGRGTEAFF.

The V gene is TRBV28, the J gene TRBJ2-7; possible D gene TRBD2, 8 bases. This CDR3 is built from 15 residues. From germline, CDR1 is MDHEN and CDR2 SYDVKM. V dropped 7 bases and J dropped 5 bases, with 21 bases sitting between them. DNA for the CDR3: TGTGCCAGCACCTTAAGGGGGCAGGGACTAGACGAGCAGTACTTC. Amino acid sequence: CASTLRGQGLDEQYF.

This clonotype turned up a few times. The genes are TRBV12-3 or TRBV12-4 and TRBJ1-1; no reliable D call. Trimming shortened V by 2 bases and J by 3 bases, and 10 bases separated the two germline ends. This CDR3 spans 14 amino acids. The CDR3 DNA reads as TGTGCCAGCAGTTTATGGGGAACGGACACTGAAGCTTTCTTT. Translated, it gives CASSLWGTDTEAFF.

The table lists this clonotype with a few counts. The DNA of the CDR3 is TGTGCCAGCAGCTTAGGTGGGGGATCCGAGCAGTACTTC. Protein sequence: CASSLGGGSEQYF. The chain joins TRBV7-9 to TRBJ2-7; the D gene could be TRBD1 or TRBD2 (5 bases each). This CDR3 is built from 13 residues. The germline V gene encodes CDR1 SEHNR and CDR2 FQNEAQ (reference sequence). V was pared by 1 base and J by 6 bases, with 10 bases between. Drawing the rest from reference TRBV7-9 and TRBJ2-7, the complete variable domain is DTGVSQNPRHKITKRGQNVTFRCDPISEHNRLYWYRQTLGQGPEFLTYFQNEAQLEKSRLLSDRFSAERPKGSFSTLEIQRTEQGDSAMYLCASSLGGGSEQYFGPGTRLTVT.

The chain has TRBV12-3 or TRBV12-4 and TRBJ1-2; TRBD1 matches at 9 bases. V lost 4 bases and J lost 3; bases outside the gene matches: 6. The CDR3 has 15 amino acids. CDR3 DNA sequence: TGTGCCAGCAGTTCGAAACAGGGGGCTGACTATGGCTACACCTTC. This encodes CASSSKQGADYGYTF.

The chain uses TRBV10-3 and TRBJ2-7; 9 nucleotides align to TRBD2. Trimming removed 5 bases from V and 4 bases from J; junction bases left unmatched: 15. Per germline, CDR1 ENHRY and CDR2 SYGVKD. The CDR3 extends over 17 amino acids. CDR3 DNA sequence: TGTGCCATCAGTAGGCTAGCGGGAAGCTTGGTGGAGTACGAGCAGTACTTC. Amino acid sequence: CAISRLAGSLVEYEQYF.

The J gene is TRBJ1-5, the V gene TRBV4-1; no definite D call. From germline, CDR1 is MGHRA and CDR2 YSYEKL. This CDR3 is built from 14 residues. The V end was cut by 1 base, the J end by 6 bases, with 10 bases between. The CDR3 bases are TGCGCCAGCAGCCAAGTAAAGAGCGGTCAGCCCCAGCATTTT. It translates to CASSQVKSGQPQHF.

This chain links TRBV7-6 with TRBJ2-7; 8 nucleotides line up with TRBD2. V lost 1 base, J lost 5 bases, and 10 bases stayed unmatched. Germline CDR1 is SGHVS and CDR2 is FNYEAQ. The CDR3 has 16 residues. The CDR3 loop is CASSLVREADLHEQYF. CDR3 DNA: TGTGCCAGCAGCTTAGTGCGGGAGGCTGATTTACACGAGCAGTACTTC. The full variable domain, with the rest looked up from reference TRBV7-6 and TRBJ2-7, is GAGVSQSPRYKVTKRGQDVALRCDPISGHVSLYWYRQALGQGPEFLTYFNYEAQQDKSGLPNDRFSAERPEGSISTLTIQRTEQRDSAMYRCASSLVREADLHEQYFGPGTRLTVT.